Sequencing of this T cell receptor beta chain was carried out in a study of technical replicates of blood from a handful of donors. V was cut by 5 bases and J by 6 bases, with 20 bases left in between. CDR3 length equals 16 residues. Germline V CDR1 and CDR2: SGHAT, FQDESV (reference sequence). TCRdb keeps only in-frame clones here, not all; method: immunoSEQ multiplex PCR. This table has about 59,000 clones, roughly 93% appearing once. J is TRBJ2-1 and V is TRBV11-1, with a tentative D call TRBD2 (6 bases). The source is a human donor in good health. Some clones in this sample may be carry-over from other donors' samples. The sequenced sample was PBMCs. The CDR3 loop is CASSQWDSPGSNEQFF. In DNA form, the CDR3 reads TGTGCCAGCAGCCAATGGGACTCCCCGGGTAGCAATGAGCAGTTCTTC.